What follows are 17 T cell receptor beta chains derived from one specimen sequenced in a study of vaccination effects on CD4 cells after COVID-19. Their specific antigens are unknown. Using viral peptide pools, the ViraFEST assay grew out antigen-specific CD4+ T cells prior to sequencing. The culture ran for 10 days, and then CD4+ T cells were isolated. Each participant was given two doses of one vaccine (BNT162b2 or mRNA-1273). The protocol was immunoSEQ multiplex PCR, while the TCRdb copy is restricted to in-frame clones and leaves out a portion. Here the sample spans roughly 70,000 clones, around three quarters being singletons. The sequenced sample was CD4+ T cells from PBMCs cultured with HCoV-OC43 spike peptides, obtained after COVID-19 vaccination. The sample's subset: HCoV-OC43 spike overlapping peptide pool stimulation. Every receptor here comes from a human donor who received a COVID-19 vaccine.

The chain is built from TRBV21-1 and TRBJ2-7; the table's TRBD2 call for D was not verified on the DNA. TRBV21-1 is a pseudogene. The CDR3 spans 15 residues. The CDR3 is CASRKEASVPYEQYV. The CDR3 bases are TGTGCCAGCCGAAAGGAGGCTTCAGTTCCCTACGAGCAGTACGTC.

This clone came up once. The chain joins TRBV6-1 to TRBJ1-2; tentatively, D is TRBD1 (6 bases). The germline gives CDR1 MNHNS, CDR2 SASEGT. The CDR3 totals 16 residues. Trimming pared 3 bases from V and 4 bases from J, leaving 18 bases between. The CDR3, as DNA: TGTGCCAGCAGTGACCCGGGGAAGGGAGGGGGCTATGGCTACACCTTC. Translating gives CASSDPGKGGGYGYTF.

This chain links TRBV3-1 (or the pseudogene TRBV3-2) with TRBJ2-1, with D possibly being TRBD1 (6 bases). The CDR3 is made up of 13 amino acids. V dropped 4 bases and J dropped 10 bases, with 14 bases sitting between them. The germline V gene encodes CDR1 LGHDT and CDR2 YNNKEL (reference sequence). The CDR3 loop reads CASSLRTGHEQFF. CDR3 bases: TGTGCCAGCAGCCTAAGGACGGGACACGAGCAGTTCTTC.

V usage is TRBV7-8 and J usage is TRBJ1-3; D is unclear. The CDR3 runs to 16 residues. The V end lost 1 base, the J end lost 0 bases, and 10 bases lay between the germline ends. Germline CDR1 reads SGHVS; CDR2 reads FQNEAQ. Written as DNA, the CDR3 is TGTGCCAGCAGCTTAGGTCCACCCAACTCTGGAAACACCATATATTTT. Residues: CASSLGPPNSGNTIYF.

The CDR3 loop is CATSEHGQAEWWETQYF. The CDR3 nucleotides are TGTGCCACCAGTGAACACGGACAGGCGGAGTGGTGGGAGACCCAGTACTTC. This rearrangement joins TRBV24-1 to TRBJ2-5; 7 nucleotides align to TRBD1. V dropped 4 bases and J dropped 5; count of bases not matched to a gene: 15. From germline, CDR1 is KGHDR and CDR2 SFDVKD. This CDR3 region has 17 residues.

The chain links TRBV6-5 to TRBJ1-2; D perhaps matches TRBD1 (5 bases). V lost 10 bases to trimming and J lost 3 bases, with 12 bases between them. The germline CDR1 and CDR2 sequences are MNHEY and SVGAGI. The CDR3 consists of 12 residues. The CDR3 loop is CATTGGDYGYTF. The CDR3 nucleotides are TGTGCCACCACAGGTGGAGACTATGGCTACACCTTC.

The rearrangement links TRBV7-2 to TRBJ2-2; 10 nucleotides align to TRBD1. Per germline, CDR1 SGHTA and CDR2 FQGNSA. The CDR3 sequence is 15 residues long. V lost 3 bases and J lost 4; bases outside the gene matches: 2. The CDR3 sequence: CASSFRDRGTGELFF. In DNA, the CDR3 is TGTGCCAGCAGCTTCCGGGACAGGGGCACCGGGGAGCTGTTTTTT.

This clone was seen only a few times. The chain carries TRBV5-1 and TRBJ1-2, with TRBD1 as a possible D gene (5 bases). The germline V and J ends were trimmed by 1 base and 3 bases, with 13 bases remaining between them. Germline V lookup: CDR1 SGHRS, CDR2 YFSETQ. The CDR3 contains 15 residues. The CDR3: CASSLQQGAYYGYTF. CDR3 DNA sequence: TGCGCCAGCAGCTTGCAGCAGGGAGCTTACTATGGCTACACCTTC.

This clone has only one observation. The V gene is TRBV5-8, the J gene TRBJ2-5; D remains unclear. Trimming took 0 bases from V and 5 from J, leaving 14 bases between them. The CDR3 extends over 15 amino acids. Germline V gene lookup returns CDR1 SGHTS and CDR2 YDEGEE. CDR3 amino acids: CASSLGAAFGETQYF. The CDR3 coding sequence is TGTGCCAGCAGCTTGGGGGCAGCCTTCGGGGAGACCCAGTACTTC.

This clone was detected only a few times. V and J are TRBV5-4 and TRBJ1-1; no definite D call. The CDR3 covers 13 residues. Germline V gene data show CDR1 as SGHNT and CDR2 as YYREEE (reference sequence). V was clipped by 4 bases and J by 1 base, with 8 bases between them. CDR3 sequence: CASSLDPNTEAFF. The CDR3 coding sequence is TGTGCCAGCAGCCTGGACCCGAACACTGAAGCTTTCTTT.

The rearrangement uses TRBV7-9 and TRBJ2-3; D is unclear. Deletions cut 3 bases from V and 6 bases from J, with 7 bases between. The germline gives CDR1 SEHNR, CDR2 FQNEAQ (reference sequence). The CDR3 is 12 amino acids. CDR3 region: CASSFRLDTQYF. CDR3 in DNA: TGTGCCAGCAGCTTTAGACTGGATACGCAGTATTTT.

DNA for the CDR3: TGCAGCGTGGGGGCAGGGGAGGCTGAAGCTTTCTTT. This encodes CSVGAGEAEAFF. The gene calls are TRBV29-1 and TRBJ1-1, with a possible D match to TRBD1 (6 bases). Germline V lookup: CDR1 SQVTM, CDR2 ANQGSEA. Trimming took off 6 bases at V and 6 bases at J, with 14 bases between the two ends. The CDR3 is made up of 12 amino acids.

The V gene is TRBV5-1, the J gene TRBJ1-3; possibly TRBD1 for D (5 bases). The V gene lost 4 bases and the J gene lost 5 bases, with 16 bases spanning the gap. Germline-derived CDR1 and CDR2 are SGHRS and YFSETQ. CDR3 size: 15 residues. The DNA for the CDR3 is TGCGCCAGCAGCCCGGGCGACGGACAAAGAAACACCATATATTTT. This sequence encodes CASSPGDGQRNTIYF.

This clone appeared once. The rearrangement uses TRBV21-1 and TRBJ2-7; the D call of TRBD2 is as the table states it, not checked on the DNA. TRBV21-1 represents a pseudogene. This CDR3 has 17 amino acids. CDR3 in amino acids: CASSFRRWCFSSYEQYV. The CDR3 DNA sequence: TGTGCCAGCAGCTTCCGGAGGTGGTGCTTCTCCTCCTACGAGCAGTACGTC.

CDR3 nucleotides: TGTGCCAGCAGCTTATTCCCCGGGGCTAATGAAAAACTGTTTTTT. Protein sequence: CASSLFPGANEKLFF. This chain connects TRBV7-2 to TRBJ1-4; D uncertain. Germline assignment: CDR1 SGHTA and CDR2 FQGNSA. CDR3 size: 15 residues. V lost 2 bases, J lost 3 bases, and 10 bases lay in between.

This rearrangement joins TRBV5-1 to TRBJ1-4; 7 bases fit TRBD1. Trimming at V came to 4 bases and at J to 5 bases, leaving 5 bases not matched to a gene. Looked up from germline, CDR1 is SGHRS and CDR2 is YFSETQ. The CDR3 runs to 14 residues. The CDR3 spells CASSRDRNNEKLFF. The CDR3, as DNA: TGCGCCAGCAGCCGGGACAGAAACAATGAAAAACTGTTTTTT.

A single count supports this clone. The chain links TRBV6-5 to TRBJ2-7; 7 positions match TRBD1. Germline-derived CDR1 and CDR2 are MNHEY and SVGAGI. This CDR3 has 15 amino acids. The V and J ends lost 6 bases and 0 bases, in that order; junction bases with no gene match: 8. DNA for the CDR3: TGTGCCAGCAGGACTGGACAGGTCAGCTCCTACGAGCAGTACGTC. Its translation: CASRTGQVSSYEQYV.